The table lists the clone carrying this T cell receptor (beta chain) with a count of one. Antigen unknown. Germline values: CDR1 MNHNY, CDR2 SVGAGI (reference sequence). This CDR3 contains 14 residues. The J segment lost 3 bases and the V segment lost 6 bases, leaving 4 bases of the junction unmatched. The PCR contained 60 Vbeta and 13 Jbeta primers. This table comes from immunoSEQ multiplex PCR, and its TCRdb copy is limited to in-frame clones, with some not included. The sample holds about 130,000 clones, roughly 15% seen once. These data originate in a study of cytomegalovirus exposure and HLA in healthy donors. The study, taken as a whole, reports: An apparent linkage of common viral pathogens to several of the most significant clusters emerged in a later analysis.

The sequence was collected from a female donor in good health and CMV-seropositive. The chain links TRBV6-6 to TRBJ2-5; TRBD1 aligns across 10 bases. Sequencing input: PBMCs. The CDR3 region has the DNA TGTGCCAGCAGGGGGGGGACAGGGGAAGAGACCCAGTACTTC. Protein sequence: CASRGGTGEETQYF.